This T cell receptor beta chain was profiled in a study of CD8+ T cells in alopecia areata. General observations from the study: Because one nonresponder was included, the link of baseline CD8+ expansion to response is considered uncertain. Among the top 100, expanded CD8+ clones were significantly decreased by tofacitinib, as was scalp clonality. Among the cells sequenced in scalp samples are also the resident alphabeta T cells of normal skin.

With regard to this clone: Its antigen is currently unknown.

Regarding treatment: oral pan-JAK inhibitor, 5-10 mg twice daily. Researchers gathered lesional scalp punch biopsies and peripheral blood from patients with alopecia areata. cDNA reverse transcribed from extracted RNA served as the sequencing template. The repertoire was sequenced with immunoSEQ multiplex PCR; TCRdb's copy has only in-frame clones and lacks some. The table lists roughly 200,000 clones, approximately 45% of them singletons. V lost 3 bases to trimming and J lost 0 bases, with 8 bases between them. Germline CDR1 is SQVTM and CDR2 is ANQGSEA. The CDR3 contains 13 residues. The TCR comes from a human donor with alopecia areata. Sequenced here: CD4+ T cells sorted from blood, sampled between weeks 36 and 40, from a patient treated with tofacitinib. V gene TRBV29-1 combines with J gene TRBJ1-2, with D possibly TRBD1 on 6 matching bases. The CDR3, as DNA: TGCAGCGTTGAGACAGGCCCTAACTATGGCTACACCTTC. Encoded protein: CSVETGPNYGYTF. The full variable domain, completed using reference TRBV29-1 and TRBJ1-2, is SAVISQKPSRDICQRGTSLTIQCQVDSQVTMMFWYRQQPGQSLTLIATANQGSEATYESGFVIDKFPISRPNLTFSTLTVSNMSPEDSSIYLCSVETGPNYGYTFGSGTRLTVV.